Below are 19 T cell receptor beta chains sequenced from a single sample in a study of breast tumors, draining lymph nodes, adjacent tissues. Breast cancer patients provided tissue from their axillary draining lymph nodes. Each CDR3 protein is one row after TCRdb ran MiXCR on the multiplex PCR reads. The table includes roughly 260,000 distinct CDR3 sequences, about 33% detected once. Input material: axillary lymph node tissue. Every receptor here comes from a female donor with breast cancer. Some clones in this sample may be carry-over from other donors' samples.

This clonotype has at least ten counts. The V and J genes are TRBV10-3 and TRBJ2-7; D may be TRBD1 (6 bases). This CDR3 has 14 residues. Trimming shortened V by 5 bases and J by 1 base, and 12 bases separated the two germline ends. From germline, CDR1 is ENHRY and CDR2 SYGVKD. The CDR3 reads CAISQTGTSYEQYF. The CDR3 region has the DNA TGTGCCATCAGTCAGACAGGAACGTCCTACGAGCAGTACTTC.

This sequence joins TRBV27 and TRBJ1-2, with 7 positions matching TRBD1. This CDR3 spans 17 amino acids. V was clipped by 4 bases and J by 1 base; unmatched bases: 12. Germline V gene lookup returns CDR1 MNHEY and CDR2 SMNVEV (reference sequence). The CDR3 DNA reads TGTGCCAGCAGTTATACCCCCGGACAGGAGGGTAACTATGGCTACACCTTC. It specifies CASSYTPGQEGNYGYTF.

For this clonotype: At one end, the junction sequence differs from germline, possibly due to a read error. V is TRBV12-5 and J is TRBJ2-5; D may match TRBD1 or TRBD2 (6 bases each). This CDR3 comprises 16 residues. From germline, CDR1 is LGHNT and CDR2 FRNRAP. The CDR3 coding sequence is TGTGCCAGCAGTGGGGGTGGGGGGCTTAGACAAGAGACCCAGCACTTC. Translated, it gives CASSGGGGLRQETQHF. The complete variable domain, with remaining parts taken from reference TRBV12-5 and TRBJ2-5, reads DARVTQTPRHKVTEMGQEVTMRCQPILGHNTVFWYRQTMMQGLELLAYFRNRAPLDDSGMPKDRFSAEMPDATLATLKIQPSEPRDSAVYFCASSGGGGLRQETQHFGPGTRLLVL.

Worth noting for this clonotype: A single base separates this from a much larger clone, so it may be a read error. This sequence joins TRBV20-1 and TRBJ2-1; TRBD2 aligns across 8 bases. The CDR3 is 16 amino acids. With 5 bases clipped from V and 7 bases from J, the junction kept 16 bases outside the gene matches. Germline CDR1 and CDR2: DFQATT and SNEGSKA (reference sequence). CDR3: CSAGSFSSGRRNEQFF. The CDR3 bases are TGCAGTGCTGGCTCTTTTTCAAGCGGGAGAAGGAATGAGCAGTTCTTC.

This clonotype has a single count. A read error is possible here, since a much larger clone lies one base away. V usage is TRBV5-1 and J usage is TRBJ2-3, with a possible D match to TRBD2 (6 bases). This CDR3 comprises 13 residues. Trimming took off 4 bases at V and 15 bases at J, with 21 bases between the two ends. Germline V gives CDR1 SGHRS, CDR2 YFSETQ. Here the CDR3 reads CASSQDRLEGVYF. The CDR3 coding sequence is TGCGCCAGCAGCCAAGACCGACTAGAGGGAGTCTATTTT.

This clonotype appeared many times. This chain links TRBV19 with TRBJ2-3; 10 bases align to TRBD2. This CDR3 contains 15 residues. Trimming at V came to 3 bases and at J to 9 bases, leaving 9 bases not matched to a gene. Germline V gene sequence: CDR1 LNHDA, CDR2 SQIVND (reference sequence). This chain's CDR3 is CASSIPSGSPGTQYF. The CDR3 DNA sequence: TGTGCCAGTAGTATCCCTAGCGGGAGTCCAGGCACGCAGTATTTT. Filled out from reference TRBV19 and TRBJ2-3, the complete variable domain reads DGGITQSPKYLFRKEGQNVTLSCEQNLNHDAMYWYRQDPGQGLRLIYYSQIVNDFQKGDIAEGYSVSREKKESFPLTVTSAQKNPTAFYLCASSIPSGSPGTQYFGPGTRLTVL.

The rearrangement links TRBV12-3 or TRBV12-4 to TRBJ2-5, with TRBD2 matching over 9 bases. This CDR3 region has 16 residues. The trim removed 6 bases at V and 7 bases at J, leaving 15 bases unmatched. For the CDR3, the DNA is TGTGCCAGCAGCCGACCAGTTAAGACTAGCGGCGTGACCCAGTACTTC. As protein: CASSRPVKTSGVTQYF.

V usage is TRBV7-9 and J usage is TRBJ2-7, with 13 nucleotides matching TRBD2. Germline lookup yields CDR1 SEHNR and CDR2 FQNEAQ (reference sequence). The V segment lost 4 bases and the J segment 3 bases; nucleotides outside the gene matches: 3. This CDR3 spans 15 amino acids. CDR3 loop: CASSYGLAGDYEQYF. The CDR3 DNA is TGTGCCAGCAGCTACGGACTAGCGGGGGACTACGAGCAGTACTTC.

This clonotype occurred many times. This chain uses TRBV12-3 or TRBV12-4 with TRBJ2-3, with D perhaps TRBD2 (5 bases). CDR3 length: 14 residues. Trimming left V 0 bases short and J 3 bases short, with 7 bases between. CDR3 sequence: CASSLAGVTDTQYF. CDR3 in DNA: TGTGCCAGCAGTTTAGCGGGAGTGACAGATACGCAGTATTTT.

At least ten counts were recorded for this clonotype. The chain joins TRBV20-1 to TRBJ2-5; D gene uncertain. V was clipped by 4 bases and J by 1 base, with 7 bases between them. The CDR3 spans 12 residues. CDR1 and CDR2 (germline): DFQATT, SNEGSKA (reference sequence). The CDR3 loop is CSATRPQETQYF. The DNA for the CDR3 is TGCAGTGCTACACGGCCCCAAGAGACCCAGTACTTC.

The table lists this clonotype with many counts. The chain employs TRBV7-9 and TRBJ2-3, with 8 bases fitting TRBD2. The CDR3 runs 16 residues. The V gene's germline CDR1 is SEHNR and CDR2 FQNEAQ (reference sequence). The V and J ends lost 3 bases and 5 bases, in that order; junction bases with no gene match: 10. As DNA, the CDR3 is TGTGCCAGCAGCTTTTTAAGCGGGAGAGGGGAAGATACGCAGTATTTT. Translated, it gives CASSFLSGRGEDTQYF. Full variable domain (missing parts from reference TRBV7-9 and TRBJ2-3): DTGVSQNPRHKITKRGQNVTFRCDPISEHNRLYWYRQTLGQGPEFLTYFQNEAQLEKSRLLSDRFSAERPKGSFSTLEIQRTEQGDSAMYLCASSFLSGRGEDTQYFGPGTRLTVL.

In this sample, this clonotype turned up many times. This rearrangement joins TRBV20-1 to TRBJ2-1; the match to TRBD2 covers 11 bases. The CDR3 covers 17 residues. Germline V gene data show CDR1 as DFQATT and CDR2 as SNEGSKA (reference sequence). J gave up 0 bases and V 5 bases, and 9 bases lay outside the gene matches. CDR3 sequence (DNA): TGCAGTGCTCAGGGAGGTGGACTAGCGGGCTCCTACAATGAGCAGTTCTTC. This sequence encodes CSAQGGGLAGSYNEQFF.

The sample holds many counts of this clonotype. The chain employs TRBV19 and TRBJ2-5; the D is unclear. CDR3 size: 16 residues. V shed 4 bases and J shed 1 base, with 16 bases lying between them. Germline assignment: CDR1 LNHDA and CDR2 SQIVND (reference sequence). The CDR3 DNA reads as TGTGCCAGTAGTAATTCGCAGGTGAAGCCCCAAGAGACCCAGTACTTC. Its protein product is CASSNSQVKPQETQYF. Full variable domain (rest looked up from reference TRBV19 and TRBJ2-5): DGGITQSPKYLFRKEGQNVTLSCEQNLNHDAMYWYRQDPGQGLRLIYYSQIVNDFQKGDIAEGYSVSREKKESFPLTVTSAQKNPTAFYLCASSNSQVKPQETQYFGPGTRLLVL.

Turning to this clonotype: A much larger clone is a single base away; this may be a read error. The chain joins TRBV9 to TRBJ2-2, with 13 bases fitting TRBD2. Per germline, CDR1 SGDLS and CDR2 YYNGEE. This CDR3 is built from 18 residues. CDR3 amino acids: CACSVGLAGVRNTGELFF. CDR3 sequence (DNA): TGTGCCTGCAGCGTAGGACTAGCGGGAGTTAGGAACACCGGGGAGCTGTTTTTT.

The V and J genes are TRBV5-1 and TRBJ2-5; 12 nucleotides line up with TRBD1. Germline V lookup: CDR1 SGHRS, CDR2 YFSETQ. V shed 3 bases and J 4 bases; nucleotides not matched to a gene: 4. This CDR3 region has 15 residues. CDR3 bases: TGCGCCAGCAGCTCCGGGACAGGGGGCTCAGAGACCCAGTACTTC. It translates to CASSSGTGGSETQYF.

This clonotype was counted a few times. This chain joins TRBV6-5 and TRBJ2-7; D unresolved. CDR3 length: 14 residues. CDR1 MNHEY and CDR2 SVGAGI come from the germline V gene. Trimming shortened V by 5 bases and J by 0 bases, and 11 bases separated the two germline ends. CDR3 nucleotide sequence: TGTGCCAGCAGTCCCCAGGACGGCTCCTACGAGCAGTACTTC. Its translation: CASSPQDGSYEQYF.

A word on this clonotype: A much larger clone lies one base from this, so it may be a read error. Since the CDR3 does not end with the conserved phenylalanine or tryptophan, this likely comes from a read error. This sequence joins TRBV5-6 and TRBJ2-5, with 7 bases lining up with TRBD1. Germline trimming cut 2 bases from V and 10 bases from J; bases unmatched to any gene: 5. This CDR3 contains 12 residues. CDR1 and CDR2 (germline): SGHDT, YYEEEE. The CDR3 bases are TGTGCCAGCAGCTTAGGGACAGCCCACCAGTACTCC. Encoded protein: CASSLGTAHQYS.

There are a few counts of this clonotype. One base away lies a much larger clone, so this may be a sequencing read error. V usage is TRBV20-1 and J usage is TRBJ2-7, with no clear D. The V and J ends lost 3 bases and 5 bases respectively, with 5 bases between them. This CDR3 comprises 10 residues. Looked up from germline, CDR1 is DFQATT and CDR2 is SNEGSKA (reference sequence). CDR3 sequence (DNA): TGCAGTGCTAGTCCCAACGAGCAGTACTTC. Its protein is CSASPNEQYF.

As regards this clonotype: A much bigger clone sits one base away, suggesting this may be a read error. The chain joins TRBV12-3 or TRBV12-4 to TRBJ1-6; 9 nucleotides line up with TRBD1. CDR3 length equals 13 residues. CDR3 coding DNA: TGTGCCAGCAGGACAGGGGGTAATTCACCCCCCCACTTT. Protein sequence: CASRTGGNSPPHF.